The clone carrying this T cell receptor beta chain was picked up one time. Its target is not known. This CDR3 has 15 residues. Germline V CDR1 and CDR2: MNHEY, SVGAGI. Trimming left V 2 bases short and J 3 bases short, with 13 bases between. CD4+ naive, central memory, regulatory and stem cell-like memory cells were sorted via CD45RO/CCR7/CD25/CD127/CD95/CD27. Of the isolated RNA, all was reverse transcribed, and so the sequenced material was expressed TCRB transcripts. This table comes from immunoSEQ multiplex PCR, and its TCRdb copy is limited to in-frame clones, with some not included. The table lists 200,000 to 300,000 clones, roughly 20% of them singletons, with approximately 0.029% in the top ten. This entry belongs to a study of beta chain features in type 1 diabetes. For the study at large: The study found patients and healthy donors alike in age, gender and cell yields.

Study-level results: Overrepresentation of cells with high TCR expression could result from cDNA sequencing. When Type 1 diabetes patients were examined, their TCRB CDR3s proved moderately but significantly shorter in all four CD4+ subsets. In the patient group, naive, central memory and Treg TCRB repertoires seemed more alike than in the healthy donor group.

The sample was naive CD4+ T cells from blood. This sequence originates from a woman aged 40-49 years with type 1 diabetes. The J gene is TRBJ1-2, the V gene TRBV6-5; D may be TRBD1 (6 bases). CDR3 region: CASSYGGGGYYGYTF. CDR3 DNA: TGTGCCAGCAGTTACGGGGGCGGGGGCTACTATGGCTACACCTTC.